Below are 29 T cell receptor beta chains sequenced from a single sample in a study of post-analysis software for immune sequencing data (dated by TCRdb to the mid-2010s). Results and caveats for the whole study, not just this receptor: Four to six TRBV segments, including TRBV5-6, TRBV5-1 and TRBV20-1, were significantly more frequent in patients than controls.

The method was PCR. Sequenced on an Illumina HiSeq 2500. To reduce PCR and sequencing biases, unique molecular identifiers were incorporated into the TCR beta cDNA libraries. Through fastp at Q25 and MiXCR, TCRdb rebuilt clones from the public reads, retaining in-frame beta chains. A single entry per CDR3 protein holds the most common genes and DNA from its merged rows. For this sample the table gives approximately 180,000 distinct CDR3 sequences, of which approximately 28% were detected only once. Of the sample, about 1.6% falls within the top ten clones. What these receptors recognize is not known. The material sequenced was blood. The receptors come from a girl between 10 and 17 years old with multiple sclerosis.

Turning to this clonotype: A single base separates this from a much larger clone, so it may be a read error. The J gene is TRBJ1-1, the V gene TRBV24-1, with D hard to call. The CDR3 is 15 residues long. Per the germline V gene, CDR1 is KGHDR and CDR2 is SFDVKD. In nucleotides, the CDR3 is TGTGCCACCAGTGATTTGGGACTCCGGAACACTGAAACTTTCTTT. It is translated as CATSDLGLRNTETFF.

This clonotype was counted many times. The chain is built from TRBV9 and TRBJ1-2; D remains ambiguous. Germline-derived CDR1 and CDR2 are SGDLS and YYNGEE. V lost 4 bases to trimming and J lost 4 bases, with 8 bases between them. CDR3 length: 12 amino acids. CDR3 loop: CASSPSRYGYTF. CDR3 bases: TGTGCCAGCAGCCCGAGCCGCTATGGCTACACCTTC.

CDR3 coding DNA: TGCGCCAGCAGCTTGGATGTGGCGAACACTGAAGCTTTCTTT. The encoded protein is CASSLDVANTEAFF. The chain uses TRBV5-1 and TRBJ1-1; D is ambiguous. V shed 0 bases and J shed 1 base, with 7 bases lying between them. Per germline, CDR1 SGHRS and CDR2 YFSETQ. This CDR3 is 14 amino acids long.

As for this clonotype: This may be a read error, as it is one base from a much larger clone. The gene calls are TRBV7-9 and TRBJ2-1, with 12 bases lining up with TRBD2. Germline V lookup: CDR1 SEHNR, CDR2 FQNEAQ (reference sequence). The trim removed 1 base at V and 13 bases at J, leaving 8 bases unmatched. The CDR3 is 15 amino acids. The CDR3 spells CASSLGTSGASRQFF. The CDR3 DNA is TGTGCCAGCAGCTTAGGGACTAGCGGGGCTTCCCGCCAGTTCTTC.

As to this clonotype: A read error may explain this, as a much larger clone is one base away. V gene TRBV6-5 combines with J gene TRBJ2-1; D possibly corresponds to TRBD2 (6 bases). Germline values: CDR1 MNHEY, CDR2 SVGAGI. This CDR3 has 13 amino acids. CDR3 residues: CAISYRPAGEQFF. The CDR3 DNA sequence: TGTGCCATCAGTTACCGGCCAGCGGGTGAGCAGTTCTTC.

The V call is TRBV3-1, the J call TRBJ2-4, with TRBD2 identical over 10 bases. The CDR3 contains 15 residues. The V gene's germline CDR1 is LGHDT and CDR2 YNNKEL (reference sequence). V dropped 2 bases and J dropped 13; count of bases not matched to a gene: 11. CDR3 sequence reads: CASSQMASGSGAQYF. CDR3 bases: TGTGCCAGCAGCCAAATGGCTAGCGGGAGTGGTGCGCAGTACTTC.

This clonotype was seen more than once but under ten times. The chain joins TRBV12-3 or TRBV12-4 to TRBJ1-6; a possible D gene is TRBD1 (5 bases). V was cut by 5 bases and J by 5 bases, with 13 bases left in between. CDR3 size: 15 residues. DNA for the CDR3: TGTGCCAGCAGTAGGGGAGGGGTTAATAATTCACCCCTCCACTTT. It encodes CASSRGGVNNSPLHF.

Points on this clonotype: An end of the junction does not agree with germline; a read error may underlie this. The chain uses TRBV4-1 and TRBJ2-3; TRBD2 matches 10 bases. The CDR3 is made up of 17 amino acids. Germline V gene sequence: CDR1 MGHRA, CDR2 YSYEKL. This CDR3 reads CANSPQKAGGPSDTQYF. DNA of the CDR3: TGCGCCAACAGCCCCCAAAAAGCGGGAGGGCCCTCAGATACGCAGTATTTT.

Many counts were recorded for this clonotype. V and J are TRBV5-1 and TRBJ2-1; TRBD2 matches 7 bases. The CDR3 runs 17 residues. V lost 0 bases and J lost 6; bases outside the gene matches: 12. Germline V CDR1 and CDR2: SGHRS, YFSETQ. CDR3: CASSLAGAGEGLNEQFF. The CDR3 DNA reads as TGCGCCAGCAGCTTGGCCGGCGCGGGAGAGGGCCTCAATGAGCAGTTCTTC.

Many counts were recorded for this clonotype. The rearrangement joins TRBV27 to TRBJ2-7; a possible D gene is TRBD1 (5 bases). Germline V gene lookup returns CDR1 MNHEY and CDR2 SMNVEV (reference sequence). The CDR3 totals 15 residues. V lost 2 bases to trimming and J lost 4 bases, with 15 bases between them. The CDR3 nucleotides are TGTGCCAGCAGTTTAAGGTACAGGCCGAGTTACGAGCAGTACTTC. The encoded protein is CASSLRYRPSYEQYF.

In this sample, this clonotype turned up a few times. The gene calls are TRBV12-3 or TRBV12-4 and TRBJ1-1; no reliable D call. CDR3 length: 14 residues. The V end lost 7 bases, the J end lost 0 bases, and 12 bases lay between the germline ends. CDR3 DNA sequence: TGTGCCAGCACTGAATCGGGGTTGAACACTGAAGCTTTCTTT. It yields the protein CASTESGLNTEAFF.

CDR3 region: CASSRPGGGAHNEQFF. The CDR3 nucleotides are TGTGCCAGCAGCCGCCCCGGCGGGGGGGCCCACAATGAGCAGTTCTTC. The chain links TRBV11-2 to TRBJ2-1, with 9 bases matching TRBD2. V dropped 5 bases and J dropped 5; count of bases not matched to a gene: 10. Germline values: CDR1 SGHAT, CDR2 FQNNGV. The length of the CDR3 is 16 residues.

Points on this clonotype: A much larger clone sits a single nucleotide away, making a read error possible. The rearrangement uses TRBV13 and TRBJ2-5; D is uncertain. This CDR3 is 14 amino acids long. Germline CDR1 PRHDT, CDR2 FYEKMQ (reference sequence). Trimming stripped 4 bases from V and 3 bases from J, with 12 bases between. The CDR3 DNA reads as TGTGCCAGCAGCTCACCGCTAGGAGAAGAGACCCAGTACTTC. Translating it yields CASSSPLGEETQYF.

The chain employs TRBV28 and TRBJ2-3, with no clear D. CDR3 length: 15 amino acids. V was trimmed by 2 bases and J by 4 bases, leaving 13 bases between them. CDR1 MDHEN and CDR2 SYDVKM come from the germline V gene. Written as DNA, the CDR3 is TGTGCCAGCAGTTTAGGGAAGACCCCCCCAGATACGCAGTATTTT. It codes for CASSLGKTPPDTQYF.

This clonotype was seen a handful of times. This rearrangement joins TRBV5-1 to TRBJ1-1, with unresolved D. Trimming took 0 bases from V and 3 from J, leaving 6 bases between them. CDR3 length equals 13 residues. Germline loops: CDR1 SGHRS, CDR2 YFSETQ. The CDR3 sequence is CASSLGLDTEAFF. In nucleotides, the CDR3 is TGCGCCAGCAGCTTGGGTTTGGACACTGAAGCTTTCTTT.

This clonotype was counted many times. J is TRBJ2-1 and V is TRBV29-1; D gene ambiguous. Trimming left V 0 bases short and J 12 bases short, with 15 bases between. CDR3 length: 13 residues. Germline CDR1 and CDR2: SQVTM and ANQGSEA. The chain's CDR3 is CSVEDASAHGQFF. CDR3 DNA sequence: TGCAGCGTTGAAGATGCCTCCGCCCATGGGCAGTTCTTC.

Turning to this clonotype: A much larger clone differs by one base, so this may be a read error. The CDR3 loop is CATSRPGFLMGGNEQYF. CDR3 nucleotide sequence: TGTGCCACCAGCCGCCCGGGGTTTTTGATGGGGGGAAATGAGCAGTACTTC. The chain has TRBV15 and TRBJ2-7; perhaps TRBD2 as D (6 bases). V lost 5 bases and J 7 bases, leaving 27 bases between the germline ends. Germline V gene lookup returns CDR1 LNHNV and CDR2 YYDKDF (reference sequence). This CDR3 is built from 17 residues. Filled out from reference TRBV15 and TRBJ2-7, the complete variable domain reads DAMVIQNPRYQVTQFGKPVTLSCSQTLNHNVMYWYQQKSSQAPKLLFHYYDKDFNNEADTPDNFQSRRPNTSFCFLDIRSPGLGDTAMYLCATSRPGFLMGGNEQYFGPGTRLTVT.

This clonotype came up many times. V is TRBV5-1 and J is TRBJ2-1; D gene unclear. The CDR3 covers 16 residues. Trimming cost V 0 bases and J 0 bases, with 10 bases left between them. CDR1 is SGHRS and CDR2 is YFSETQ in the germline V gene. The CDR3 nucleotides are TGCGCCAGCAGCTTGGGGAGCGCCAGCTCCTACAATGAGCAGTTCTTC. This gives the protein CASSLGSASSYNEQFF.

This clonotype was recorded many times. The CDR3 region has the DNA TGTGCCGTCACGGGACTAGCGGACTCCGAGCCCAAAAACATTCAGTACTTC. It codes for CAVTGLADSEPKNIQYF. The chain joins TRBV6-9 to TRBJ2-4, with 11 bases matching TRBD2. Per germline, CDR1 MNHGY and CDR2 SVAAGI. The CDR3 contains 17 residues. V lost 11 bases and J lost 2; bases outside the gene matches: 14.

The sample holds a few counts of this clonotype. This chain links TRBV5-1 with TRBJ2-7; D call uncertain. The CDR3 totals 15 residues. Germline-derived CDR1 and CDR2 are SGHRS and YFSETQ. Deletions cut 0 bases from V and 5 bases from J, with 15 bases between. The DNA for the CDR3 is TGCGCCAGCAGCTTGGTGGGGAACGAAATGGACGAGCAGTACTTC. It yields the protein CASSLVGNEMDEQYF. Full variable domain (remainder filled in from reference TRBV5-1 and TRBJ2-7): KAGVTQTPRYLIKTRGQQVTLSCSPISGHRSVSWYQQTPGQGLQFLFEYFSETQRNKGNFPGRFSGRQFSNSRSEMNVSTLELGDSALYLCASSLVGNEMDEQYFGPGTRLTVT.

This clonotype was seen only a few times. The gene calls are TRBV4-1 and TRBJ1-1, with D perhaps matching TRBD1 (5 bases). The germline V gene encodes CDR1 MGHRA and CDR2 YSYEKL. V was trimmed by 2 bases and J by 1 base, leaving 11 bases between them. This CDR3 spans 15 amino acids. For the CDR3, the DNA is TGCGCCAGCAGCCAATTTGTTGGGGCGAACACTGAAGCTTTCTTT. It yields the protein CASSQFVGANTEAFF.

This clonotype was seen repeatedly, ten times or more. The CDR3 reads CASSLGGTSHEQFF. The CDR3 bases are TGTGCCAGCAGCTTAGGAGGGACTAGCCATGAGCAGTTCTTC. The V call is TRBV7-2, the J call TRBJ2-1, with 9 nucleotides matching TRBD2. V lost 1 base, J lost 8 bases, and 3 bases stayed unmatched. The germline CDR1 and CDR2 sequences are SGHTA and FQGNSA. The CDR3 sequence is 14 residues long.

This clonotype was detected a few times. This chain connects TRBV7-7 to TRBJ2-1; a weak D match, TRBD1 (5 bases). Germline V gene data show CDR1 as SSHAT and CDR2 as FNYEAQ (reference sequence). The CDR3 is made up of 14 amino acids. V dropped 2 bases and J dropped 9 bases, with 14 bases sitting between them. CDR3 bases: TGTGCCAGCAGCTTACCAGGGTTGGGATCTGAGCAGTTCTTC. Its translation is CASSLPGLGSEQFF. Using reference TRBV7-7 and TRBJ2-1 for the parts outside the CDR3, the full variable domain is GAGVSQSPRYKVTKRGQDVTLRCDPISSHATLYWYQQALGQGPEFLTYFNYEAQPDKSGLPSDRFSAERPEGSISTLTIQRTEQRDSAMYRCASSLPGLGSEQFFGPGTRLTVL.

This clonotype was seen a handful of times. The chain is built from TRBV19 and TRBJ1-2, with 7 bases lining up with TRBD1. The CDR3 consists of 12 residues. The V and J ends lost 9 bases and 7 bases, in that order; junction bases with no gene match: 8. CDR1 LNHDA and CDR2 SQIVND come from the germline V gene (reference sequence). The CDR3 DNA reads TGTGCCAGCCAAACAGGGGAGAGTGGCTACACCTTC. The encoded protein is CASQTGESGYTF.

V is TRBV28 and J is TRBJ2-7; D remains unclear. Trimming took off 5 bases at V and 7 bases at J, with 12 bases between the two ends. The CDR3 loop spans 12 amino acids. The germline CDR1 and CDR2 sequences are MDHEN and SYDVKM. This chain's CDR3 is CASSVIRNEQYF. In DNA, the CDR3 is TGTGCCAGCAGTGTAATACGGAATGAGCAGTACTTC.

J is TRBJ2-4 and V is TRBV7-9, with a tentative D call TRBD2 (6 bases). The J call may be mistaken, given a closer DNA end match to TRBJ2-7. The CDR3 consists of 12 residues. Per germline, CDR1 SEHNR and CDR2 FQNEAQ (reference sequence). The CDR3 loop reads CASKGLKTEQYF. The CDR3, as DNA: TGTGCCAGCAAGGGACTCAAGACCGAGCAGTACTTC.

V gene TRBV20-1 combines with J gene TRBJ2-1; D is unclear. The CDR3 covers 14 residues. Germline CDR1 is DFQATT and CDR2 is SNEGSKA (reference sequence). V was pared by 5 bases and J by 8 bases, with 19 bases between. The CDR3 DNA reads as TGCAGTGCTCCCCCCTCGCTAGATGTCGATGAGCAGTTCTTC. The encoded protein is CSAPPSLDVDEQFF.

The chain recombines TRBV25-1 with TRBJ2-1; 7 bases match TRBD1. Germline assignment: CDR1 MGHDK and CDR2 SYGVNS. The J segment lost 8 bases and the V segment lost 4 bases, leaving 11 bases of the junction unmatched. The CDR3 extends over 15 amino acids. Written as DNA, the CDR3 is TGTGCCAGCAGTGCACCCCAGGGGGTTTCCTATGAGCAGTTCTTC. Protein sequence: CASSAPQGVSYEQFF.

The chain links TRBV12-3 or TRBV12-4 to TRBJ2-5; weak D call: TRBD2 (5 bases). Trimming took off 3 bases at V and 13 bases at J, with 15 bases between the two ends. CDR3 length: 12 amino acids. The DNA of the CDR3 is TGTGCCAGCAGTTTCGGTGGGGAGCGAGGGTACTTC. Amino acids: CASSFGGERGYF.